These 32 T cell receptor beta chains share one sample of origin, sequenced in a study of pediatric ulcerative colitis. Assay: immunoSEQ multiplex PCR; the TCRdb copy retains only in-frame clones and omits some. The sample lists more than 50,000 clones, around 87% occurring once. The material sequenced was blood. Receptors were obtained from a boy aged 5-17 years who was a control in a study of pediatric ulcerative colitis.

The V and J genes are TRBV6-4 and TRBJ2-6; the match to TRBD1 covers 11 bases. Germline loops: CDR1 MRHNA, CDR2 SNTAGT. Trimming took 2 bases from V and 0 from J; bases not matched to a gene: 0. This CDR3 contains 17 residues. Written as DNA, the CDR3 is TGTGCCAGCAGTGACGGGACAGGGGGCTCTGGGGCCAACGTCCTGACTTTC. Encoded protein: CASSDGTGGSGANVLTF.

The V and J genes are TRBV5-6 and TRBJ2-2, with 10 bases aligning to TRBD2. Trimming cost V 3 bases and J 5 bases; bases outside gene matches: 4. Germline assignment: CDR1 SGHDT and CDR2 YYEEEE. This CDR3 has 15 amino acids. The DNA of the CDR3 is TGTGCCAGCAGCTCTAGCGGGAGAGATACCGGGGAGCTGTTTTTT. Translating gives CASSSSGRDTGELFF.

In DNA, the CDR3 is TGTGCCAGCTTCCCCCTCGCGGCACACAACACCGGGGAGCTGTTTTTT. The encoded protein is CASFPLAAHNTGELFF. The rearrangement joins TRBV11-2 to TRBJ2-2; D ambiguous. The V end lost 8 bases, the J end lost 2 bases, and 18 bases lay between the germline ends. Germline CDR1 is SGHAT and CDR2 is FQNNGV. The CDR3 covers 16 residues. Full variable domain (outside the CDR3, taken from reference TRBV11-2 and TRBJ2-2): EAGVAQSPRYKIIEKRQSVAFWCNPISGHATLYWYQQILGQGPKLLIQFQNNGVVDDSQLPKDRFSAERLKGVDSTLKIQPAKLEDSAVYLCASFPLAAHNTGELFFGEGSRLTVL.

As for this clone: One end of the junction varies from germline; a read error may be responsible. The chain employs TRBV6-5 and TRBJ1-1; tentative D call: TRBD1 (5 bases). The CDR3 is 12 residues long. Germline assignment: CDR1 MNHEY and CDR2 SVGAGI. The CDR3 protein is CASSKRGTKAFF. The DNA of the CDR3 is TGTGCCAGCAGCAAACGGGGCACTAAAGCTTTCTTT.

The chain links TRBV10-3 to TRBJ2-2, with 8 bases matching TRBD1. Germline CDR1 is ENHRY and CDR2 is SYGVKD. Trimming removed 5 bases from V and 0 bases from J; junction bases left unmatched: 5. This CDR3 contains 16 residues. This CDR3 reads CAISKAGGANTGELFF. DNA for the CDR3: TGTGCCATCAGTAAAGCAGGGGGCGCGAACACCGGGGAGCTGTTTTTT.

The rearrangement joins TRBV18 to TRBJ1-2; 10 bases line up with TRBD1. Germline V CDR1 and CDR2: KGHSH, LQKENI. V was pared by 6 bases and J by 3 bases, with 13 bases of the junction left unmatched. This CDR3 has 17 residues. CDR3 nucleotides: TGTGCCAGCTCCGCGGGACAGGGGTTTCCCCCTTACTATGGCTACACCTTC. This encodes CASSAGQGFPPYYGYTF. Together with reference TRBV18 and TRBJ1-2, the CDR3 gives the full variable domain: NAGVMQNPRHLVRRRGQEARLRCSPMKGHSHVYWYRQLPEEGLKFMVYLQKENIIDESGMPKERFSAEFPKEGPSILRIQQVVRGDSAAYFCASSAGQGFPPYYGYTFGSGTRLTVV.

The chain uses TRBV19 and TRBJ2-3, with 7 bases that match TRBD1. Looked up from germline, CDR1 is LNHDA and CDR2 is SQIVND (reference sequence). The CDR3 runs 16 residues. After removal of 5 bases from V and 2 bases from J, the junction contained 10 bases not matched to a gene. The CDR3 coding sequence is TGTGCCAGTAGTGAAGGACGGGACAGATACACAGATACGCAGTATTTT. It specifies CASSEGRDRYTDTQYF.

This clone turned up a few times. This rearrangement joins TRBV7-8 to TRBJ1-5; D unresolved. The V end lost 2 bases, the J end lost 0 bases, and 5 bases lay between the germline ends. Per germline, CDR1 SGHVS and CDR2 FQNEAQ. The CDR3 extends over 14 amino acids. Here the CDR3 reads CASSLLYSNQPQHF. The CDR3 DNA sequence: TGTGCCAGCAGCTTATTGTATAGCAATCAGCCCCAGCATTTT. The whole variable domain, remainder taken from reference TRBV7-8 and TRBJ1-5, is GAGVSQSPRYKVAKRGQDVALRCDPISGHVSLFWYQQALGQGPEFLTYFQNEAQLDKSGLPSDRFFAERPEGSVSTLKIQRTQQEDSAVYLCASSLLYSNQPQHFGDGTRLSIL.

The J gene is TRBJ2-7, the V gene TRBV15; D is undetermined. V lost 5 bases and J 2 bases, leaving 7 bases between the germline ends. Germline CDR1 LNHNV, CDR2 YYDKDF (reference sequence). The CDR3 length is 12 residues. CDR3 sequence (DNA): TGTGCCACCAGCGGCCGACCCTACGAGCAGTACTTC. Its protein is CATSGRPYEQYF.

This sequence joins TRBV28 and TRBJ1-5; no clear D. Germline values: CDR1 MDHEN, CDR2 SYDVKM. Trimming took 7 bases from V and 4 from J, leaving 8 bases between them. This CDR3 is 12 amino acids long. CDR3 DNA: TGTGCCAGCAATCAGTTGAATCAGCCCCAGCATTTT. Protein sequence: CASNQLNQPQHF.

This sequence joins TRBV14 and TRBJ1-1; D remains unclear. Between the trimmed V and J ends, which lost 3 bases and 2 bases, there was a span of 13 bases. The CDR3 totals 15 residues. The V gene's germline CDR1 is SGHDN and CDR2 FVKESK. CDR3 bases: TGTGCCAGCAGCCATGCAGCGAGGGCTAACACTGAAGCTTTCTTT. Translating it yields CASSHAARANTEAFF.

This sequence joins TRBV7-8 and TRBJ2-1, with 8 bases that match TRBD2. Per germline, CDR1 SGHVS and CDR2 FQNEAQ. This CDR3 contains 16 residues. V was pared by 5 bases and J by 2 bases, with 8 bases of the junction left unmatched. CDR3 nucleotides: TGTGCCAGCAGCCCCTTAGCGGGATTCACCTACAATGAGCAGTTCTTC. Translation: CASSPLAGFTYNEQFF.

The genes are TRBV28 and TRBJ1-6; D might be TRBD1 (5 bases). Germline V gives CDR1 MDHEN, CDR2 SYDVKM. Trimming removed 11 bases from V and 7 bases from J, with 24 bases in between. The CDR3 has 16 residues. In DNA, the CDR3 is TGTGCCGCTTGGCCCGCAGTTCAGGGTAGAAATTCACCCCTCCACTTT. Amino acid sequence: CAAWPAVQGRNSPLHF.

V is TRBV2 and J is TRBJ2-4; D not certain. The V gene's germline CDR1 is SNHLY and CDR2 FYNNEI. The V end lost 2 bases, the J end lost 11 bases, and 13 bases lay between the germline ends. This CDR3 has 13 amino acids. In DNA, the CDR3 is TGTGCCAGCAGTGAATTGTCAGGCCTCGTTCAGTACTTC. It is translated as CASSELSGLVQYF.

V and J are TRBV5-6 and TRBJ2-3; D is possibly TRBD1 (6 bases). V lost 3 bases to trimming and J lost 0 bases, with 11 bases between them. The CDR3 sequence is 15 residues long. The V gene's germline CDR1 is SGHDT and CDR2 YYEEEE. CDR3 nucleotides: TGTGCCAGCAGCTCCCAGGGGTGGAGCACAGATACGCAGTATTTT. This sequence encodes CASSSQGWSTDTQYF.

In its sample, this clone was seen a few times. The V and J genes are TRBV7-9 and TRBJ1-2, with 8 bases aligning to TRBD1. V trimming: 3 bases; J trimming: 3 bases; junction bases outside the gene matches: 3. Germline assignment: CDR1 SEHNR and CDR2 FQNEAQ (reference sequence). This CDR3 spans 14 amino acids. The CDR3 reads CASSLTGADYGYTF. CDR3 DNA: TGTGCCAGCAGCTTGACAGGGGCCGACTATGGCTACACCTTC.

The chain employs TRBV5-5 and TRBJ1-1, with 7 bases aligning to TRBD1. The CDR3 length is 15 residues. The trim removed 4 bases at V and 0 bases at J, leaving 6 bases unmatched. Germline V gene sequence: CDR1 SGHKS, CDR2 YYEKEE (reference sequence). The CDR3 here is CASSRDSPMNTEAFF. The DNA of the CDR3 is TGTGCCAGCAGCCGGGACAGCCCAATGAACACTGAAGCTTTCTTT. Complete variable domain (other parts from reference TRBV5-5 and TRBJ1-1): DAGVTQSPTHLIKTRGQQVTLRCSPISGHKSVSWYQQVLGQGPQFIFQYYEKEERGRGNFPDRFSARQFPNYSSELNVNALLLGDSALYLCASSRDSPMNTEAFFGQGTRLTVV.

The genes are TRBV28 and TRBJ2-2; D uncertain. The CDR3 spans 14 residues. Between the trimmed V and J ends, which lost 6 bases and 3 bases, there was a span of 11 bases. Germline loops: CDR1 MDHEN, CDR2 SYDVKM. CDR3: CASSLRRYTGELFF. CDR3 nucleotide sequence: TGTGCCAGCAGCCTACGCCGATACACCGGGGAGCTGTTTTTT.

This clone was counted only a few times. V usage is TRBV28 and J usage is TRBJ1-1, with no clear D. V shed 3 bases and J shed 0 bases, with 17 bases lying between them. Germline V CDR1 and CDR2: MDHEN, SYDVKM. CDR3 size: 17 residues. The CDR3 DNA reads TGTGCCAGCAGTTTCGTAGGCAGTAGATACATGAACACTGAAGCTTTCTTT. Its translation is CASSFVGSRYMNTEAFF.

A few counts support this clone. The chain couples TRBV6-5 to TRBJ1-6; D is possibly TRBD1 (6 bases). This CDR3 region has 14 residues. Deletions cut 5 bases from V and 6 bases from J, with 11 bases between. Germline V lookup: CDR1 MNHEY, CDR2 SVGAGI. In DNA, the CDR3 is TGTGCCAGCAGTGTTAGGGGGAGTAATTCACCCCTCCACTTT. Residues: CASSVRGSNSPLHF.

This clone was seen just once. The rearrangement joins TRBV25-1 to TRBJ2-7; 8 nucleotides align to TRBD2. The CDR3 extends over 16 amino acids. V was clipped by 6 bases and J by 2 bases; unmatched bases: 12. The germline CDR1 and CDR2 sequences are MGHDK and SYGVNS. The CDR3 DNA follows: TGTGCCAGCAGCCCGGGGGGGAGACAAGGCACCTACGAGCAGTACTTC. It is translated as CASSPGGRQGTYEQYF.

The sample holds one count of this clone. The chain joins TRBV7-2 to TRBJ1-5; no reliable D call. This CDR3 contains 14 residues. The germline V gene encodes CDR1 SGHTA and CDR2 FQGNSA. V was trimmed by 2 bases and J by 3 bases, leaving 8 bases between them. CDR3: CASSLQPLNQPQHF. CDR3 bases: TGTGCCAGCAGCTTACAGCCCCTCAATCAGCCCCAGCATTTT.

This clone was observed once. The gene calls are TRBV2 and TRBJ2-1, with D perhaps given as TRBD1 or TRBD2 (5 bases each). CDR3 length equals 15 residues. V lost 4 bases to trimming and J lost 15 bases, with 25 bases between them. The V gene's germline CDR1 is SNHLY and CDR2 FYNNEI. CDR3 amino acids: CASSVPGRGPTQWFF. The DNA for the CDR3 is TGTGCCAGCAGTGTGCCAGGGAGAGGTCCCACACAATGGTTCTTC.

The J gene is TRBJ1-1, the V gene TRBV7-8, with a possible D match to TRBD1 (6 bases). The CDR3 totals 14 residues. V was clipped by 4 bases and J by 1 base, with 10 bases between them. Germline values: CDR1 SGHVS, CDR2 FQNEAQ. The CDR3 DNA sequence: TGTGCCAGCAGCTCAGGGGTCAGGAACACTGAAGCTTTCTTT. Translation: CASSSGVRNTEAFF.

The rearrangement links TRBV16 to TRBJ2-1, with 8 nucleotides matching TRBD1. With V trimmed by 0 bases and J by 4 bases, 5 bases remained unmatched. The germline V gene has CDR1 KGHSY and CDR2 FQNENV. The CDR3 covers 16 residues. DNA for the CDR3: TGTGCCAGCAGCCAATCAACAGGGGGTCGGTACAATGAGCAGTTCTTC. Its protein is CASSQSTGGRYNEQFF.

This chain joins TRBV5-1 and TRBJ2-1, with D perhaps TRBD1 or TRBD2 (6 bases each). This CDR3 contains 17 residues. V was pared by 4 bases and J by 5 bases, with 22 bases between. Germline V gene lookup returns CDR1 SGHRS and CDR2 YFSETQ. CDR3 in DNA: TGCGCCAGCAGCCGAAACGTTGGAGGGGGGATGGACAATGAGCAGTTCTTC. It yields the protein CASSRNVGGGMDNEQFF.

Concerning this clone: Other DNA sequences in the sample encode the same CDR3. The chain carries TRBV7-8 and TRBJ1-2, with no clear D. The CDR3 contains 14 residues. V was clipped by 0 bases and J by 0 bases, with 5 bases between them. The germline gives CDR1 SGHVS, CDR2 FQNEAQ. The CDR3: CASSLALANYGYTF. The DNA of the CDR3 is TGTGCCAGCAGCTTAGCTTTGGCTAACTATGGCTACACCTTC.

The chain joins TRBV7-9 to TRBJ2-5, with D possibly matching TRBD1 (7 bases). Germline values: CDR1 SEHNR, CDR2 FQNEAQ (reference sequence). The CDR3 has 18 amino acids. With 4 bases removed from V and 4 bases from J, the gap between germline ends came to 25 bases. This CDR3 is CASSSRLGDSGSGETQYF. CDR3 DNA sequence: TGTGCCAGCAGCTCGCGACTTGGGGACAGCGGGTCAGGAGAGACCCAGTACTTC.

The chain's CDR3 is CASSDSEASSYNEQFF. The CDR3 DNA reads TGTGCCAGCAGTGACTCGGAGGCTAGCTCCTACAATGAGCAGTTCTTC. This chain joins TRBV6-4 and TRBJ2-1, with a weak D call TRBD2 (5 bases). Germline CDR1 reads MRHNA; CDR2 reads SNTAGT. V was pared by 0 bases and J by 0 bases, with 9 bases between. CDR3 length equals 16 residues.

A word on this clone: A read error may produce the germline difference seen at one junction end. The CDR3 sequence: CASSQQGF. DNA for the CDR3: TGTGCCAGCAGCCAACAGGGGTTT. The rearrangement joins TRBV7-6 to TRBJ1-1; 7 nucleotides agree with TRBD1. The CDR3 extends over 8 amino acids. Germline CDR1 SGHVS, CDR2 FNYEAQ.

The chain is built from TRBV6-4 and TRBJ2-6; 9 nucleotides match TRBD1. The V and J ends lost 2 bases and 0 bases, in that order; junction bases with no gene match: 11. The CDR3 is 20 residues long. CDR1 is MRHNA, CDR2 SNTAGT, per germline. In DNA, the CDR3 is TGTGCCAGCAGTGACCACGAAAAGACAGGGGGGATCTCTGGGGCCAACGTCCTGACTTTC. Translated: CASSDHEKTGGISGANVLTF.

V gene TRBV28 combines with J gene TRBJ2-1; TRBD1 is a possible D gene (7 bases). The CDR3 is 17 amino acids. Germline CDR1 and CDR2: MDHEN and SYDVKM. V was clipped by 1 base and J by 5 bases, with 18 bases between them. As DNA, the CDR3 is TGTGCCAGCAGTTTATCCCCCTGGAGGGGGCTCAACAATGAGCAGTTCTTC. Its translation is CASSLSPWRGLNNEQFF. Full variable domain (rest looked up from reference TRBV28 and TRBJ2-1): DVKVTQSSRYLVKRTGEKVFLECVQDMDHENMFWYRQDPGLGLRLIYFSYDVKMKEKGDIPEGYSVSREKKERFSLILESASTNQTSMYLCASSLSPWRGLNNEQFFGPGTRLTVL.